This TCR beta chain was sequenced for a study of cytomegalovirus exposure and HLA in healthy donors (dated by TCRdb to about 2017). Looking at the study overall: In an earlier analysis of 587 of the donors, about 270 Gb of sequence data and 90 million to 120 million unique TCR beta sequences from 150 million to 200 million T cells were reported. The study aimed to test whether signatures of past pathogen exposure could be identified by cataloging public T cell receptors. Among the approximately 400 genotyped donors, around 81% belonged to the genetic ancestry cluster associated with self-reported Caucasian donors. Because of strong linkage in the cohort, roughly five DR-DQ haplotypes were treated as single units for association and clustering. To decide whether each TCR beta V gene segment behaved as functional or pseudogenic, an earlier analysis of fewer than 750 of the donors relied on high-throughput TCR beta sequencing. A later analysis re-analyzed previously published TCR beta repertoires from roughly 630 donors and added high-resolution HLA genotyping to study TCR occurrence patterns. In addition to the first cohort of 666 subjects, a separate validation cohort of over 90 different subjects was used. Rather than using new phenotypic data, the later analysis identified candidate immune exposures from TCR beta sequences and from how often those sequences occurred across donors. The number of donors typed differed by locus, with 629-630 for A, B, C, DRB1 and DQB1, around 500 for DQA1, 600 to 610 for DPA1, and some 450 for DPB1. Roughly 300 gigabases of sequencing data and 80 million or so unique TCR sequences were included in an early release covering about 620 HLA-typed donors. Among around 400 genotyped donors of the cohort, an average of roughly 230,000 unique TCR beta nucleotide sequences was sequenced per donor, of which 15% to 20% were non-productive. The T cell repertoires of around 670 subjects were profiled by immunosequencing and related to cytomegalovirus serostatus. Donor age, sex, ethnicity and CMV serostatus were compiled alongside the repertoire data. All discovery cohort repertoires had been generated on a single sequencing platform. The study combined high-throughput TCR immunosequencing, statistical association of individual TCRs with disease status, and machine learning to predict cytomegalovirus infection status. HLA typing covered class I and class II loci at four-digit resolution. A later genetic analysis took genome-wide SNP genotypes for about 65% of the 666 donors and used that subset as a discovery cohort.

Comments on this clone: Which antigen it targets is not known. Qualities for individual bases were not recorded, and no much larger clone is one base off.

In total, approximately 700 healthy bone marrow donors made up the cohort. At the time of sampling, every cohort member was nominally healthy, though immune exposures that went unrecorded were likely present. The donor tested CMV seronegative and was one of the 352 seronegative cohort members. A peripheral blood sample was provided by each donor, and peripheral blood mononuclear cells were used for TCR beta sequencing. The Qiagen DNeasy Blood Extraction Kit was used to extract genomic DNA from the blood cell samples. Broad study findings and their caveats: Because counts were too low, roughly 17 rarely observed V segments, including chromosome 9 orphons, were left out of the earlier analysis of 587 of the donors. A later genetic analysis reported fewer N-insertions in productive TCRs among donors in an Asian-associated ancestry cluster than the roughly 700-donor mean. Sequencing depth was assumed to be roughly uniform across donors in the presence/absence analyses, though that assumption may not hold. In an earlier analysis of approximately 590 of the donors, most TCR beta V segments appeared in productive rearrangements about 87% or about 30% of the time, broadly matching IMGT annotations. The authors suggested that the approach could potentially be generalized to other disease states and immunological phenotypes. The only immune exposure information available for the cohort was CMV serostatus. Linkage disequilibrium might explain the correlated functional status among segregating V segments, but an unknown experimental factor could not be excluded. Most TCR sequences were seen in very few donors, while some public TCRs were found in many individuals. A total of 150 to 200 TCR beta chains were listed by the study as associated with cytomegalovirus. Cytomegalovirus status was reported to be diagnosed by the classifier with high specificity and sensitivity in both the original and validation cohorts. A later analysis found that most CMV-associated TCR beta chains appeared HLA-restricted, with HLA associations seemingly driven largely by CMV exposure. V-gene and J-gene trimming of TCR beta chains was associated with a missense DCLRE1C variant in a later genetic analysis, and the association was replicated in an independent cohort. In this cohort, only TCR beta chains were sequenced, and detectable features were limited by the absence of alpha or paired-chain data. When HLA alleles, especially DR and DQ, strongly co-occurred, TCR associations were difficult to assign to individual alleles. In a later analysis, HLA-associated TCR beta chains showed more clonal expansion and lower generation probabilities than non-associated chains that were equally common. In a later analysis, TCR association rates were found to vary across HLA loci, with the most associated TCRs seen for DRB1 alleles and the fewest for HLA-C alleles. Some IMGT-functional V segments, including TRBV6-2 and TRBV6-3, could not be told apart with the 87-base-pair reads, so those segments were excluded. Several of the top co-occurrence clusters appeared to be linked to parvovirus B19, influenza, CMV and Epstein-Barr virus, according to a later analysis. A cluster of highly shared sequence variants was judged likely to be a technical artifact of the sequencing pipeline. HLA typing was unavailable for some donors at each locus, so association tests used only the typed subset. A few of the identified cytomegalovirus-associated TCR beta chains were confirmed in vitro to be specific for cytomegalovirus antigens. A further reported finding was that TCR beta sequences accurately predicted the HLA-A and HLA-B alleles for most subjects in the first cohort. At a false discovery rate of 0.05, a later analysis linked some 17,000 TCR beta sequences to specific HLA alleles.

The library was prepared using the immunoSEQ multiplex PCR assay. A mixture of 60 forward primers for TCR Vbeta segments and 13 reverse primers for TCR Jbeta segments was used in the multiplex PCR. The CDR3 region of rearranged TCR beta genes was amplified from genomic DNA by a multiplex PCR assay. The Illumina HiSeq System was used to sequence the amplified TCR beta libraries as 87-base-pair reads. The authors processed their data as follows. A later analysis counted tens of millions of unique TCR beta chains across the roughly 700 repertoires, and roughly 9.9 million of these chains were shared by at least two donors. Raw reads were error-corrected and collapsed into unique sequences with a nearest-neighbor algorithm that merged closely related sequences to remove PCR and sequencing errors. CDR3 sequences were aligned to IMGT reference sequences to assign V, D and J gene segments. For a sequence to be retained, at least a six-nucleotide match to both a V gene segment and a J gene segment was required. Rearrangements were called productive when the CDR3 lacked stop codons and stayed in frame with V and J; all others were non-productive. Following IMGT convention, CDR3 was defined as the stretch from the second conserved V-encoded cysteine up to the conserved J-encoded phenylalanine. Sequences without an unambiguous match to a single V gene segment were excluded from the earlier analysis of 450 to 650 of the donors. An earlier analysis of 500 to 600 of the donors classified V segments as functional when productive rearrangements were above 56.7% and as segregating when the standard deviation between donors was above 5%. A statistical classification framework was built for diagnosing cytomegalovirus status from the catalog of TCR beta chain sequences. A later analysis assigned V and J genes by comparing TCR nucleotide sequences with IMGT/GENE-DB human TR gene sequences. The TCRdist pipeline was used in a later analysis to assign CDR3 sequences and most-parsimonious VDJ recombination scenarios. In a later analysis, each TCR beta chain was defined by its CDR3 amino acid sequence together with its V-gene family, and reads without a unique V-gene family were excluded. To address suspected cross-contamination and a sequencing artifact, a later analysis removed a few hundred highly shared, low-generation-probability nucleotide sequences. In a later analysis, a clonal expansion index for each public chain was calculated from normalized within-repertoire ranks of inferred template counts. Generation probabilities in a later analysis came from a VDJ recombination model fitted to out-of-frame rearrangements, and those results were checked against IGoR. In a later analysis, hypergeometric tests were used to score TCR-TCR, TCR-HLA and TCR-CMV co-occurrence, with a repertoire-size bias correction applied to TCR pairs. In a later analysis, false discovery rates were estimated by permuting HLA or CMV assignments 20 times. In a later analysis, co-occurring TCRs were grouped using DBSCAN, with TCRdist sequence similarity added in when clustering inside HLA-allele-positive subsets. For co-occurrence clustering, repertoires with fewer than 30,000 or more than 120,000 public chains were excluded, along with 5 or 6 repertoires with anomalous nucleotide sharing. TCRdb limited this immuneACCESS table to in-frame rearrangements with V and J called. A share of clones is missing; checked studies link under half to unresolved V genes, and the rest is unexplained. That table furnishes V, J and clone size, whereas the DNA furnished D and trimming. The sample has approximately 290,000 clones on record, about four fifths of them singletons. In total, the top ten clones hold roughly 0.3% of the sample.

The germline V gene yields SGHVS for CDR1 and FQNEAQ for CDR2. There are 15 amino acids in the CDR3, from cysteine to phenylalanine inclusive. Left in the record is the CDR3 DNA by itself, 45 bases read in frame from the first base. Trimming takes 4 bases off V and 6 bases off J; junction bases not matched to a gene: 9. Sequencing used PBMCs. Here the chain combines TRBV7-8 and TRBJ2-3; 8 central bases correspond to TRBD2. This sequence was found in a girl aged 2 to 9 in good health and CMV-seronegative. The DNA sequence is TGTGCCAGCAGCTCCACCGGGGGGGCGGGGGATACGCAGTATTTT. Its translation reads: CASSSTGGAGDTQYF.